The table lists the clone carrying this T cell receptor (beta chain) with a few counts. The sample comes from a study of early T cells in non-severe SARS-CoV-2 infection. This CDR3 contains 16 residues. TCRdb re-called the 5' RACE reads through MiXCR, storing one row per CDR3 protein. The table lists about 81,000 distinct CDR3 sequences, 11% to 15% of them singletons. The chain carries TRBV21-1 and TRBJ2-4. TRBV21-1 is given as a pseudogene. This receptor was obtained from an adult who was a healthcare worker with PCR-confirmed SARS-CoV-2 infection or an uninfected control (not recorded which). The sequencing input was whole blood. The CDR3 loop is CASSKETARAKNIQYF. CDR3 nucleotides: TGTGCCAGCAGCAAAGAAACTGCGAGGGCCAAAAACATTCAGTACTTC.